This T cell receptor beta chain is from a study of T cells in Graves' hyperthyroidism and ophthalmopathy. Findings of the study overall: Ophthalmopathy was distinguished from stable hyperthyroidism by 13 V-J signatures. Most thyroid clonotypes that were expanded above 0.001 also turned up in blood.

What was amplified from RNA transcripts were TCR beta CDR3 regions. HTBI primers drove first-round RT-PCR of the TCR CDR3. TCRdb re-analysed the multiplex PCR reads in MiXCR, keeping a single row per CDR3 protein. The table includes some 620,000 distinct CDR3 sequences, roughly 16% detected once. Patients aged 18 to 65 had newly diagnosed hyperthyroidism that had lasted under 2 months. This clonotype has at least ten counts. The antigen remains undetermined. The germline V gene has CDR1 GTSNPN and CDR2 SVGIG (reference sequence). The CDR3 consists of 15 residues. Trimming took off 0 bases at V and 0 bases at J, with 10 bases between the two ends.

The chain combines TRBV30 with TRBJ2-3, with D possibly being TRBD2 (6 bases). The source is a woman aged 25 to 39 with Graves' hyperthyroidism. The material sequenced was blood. In DNA form, the CDR3 reads TGTGCCTGGAGTGTGATTAGCGGCAGCACAGATACGCAGTATTTT. As protein: CAWSVISGSTDTQYF.